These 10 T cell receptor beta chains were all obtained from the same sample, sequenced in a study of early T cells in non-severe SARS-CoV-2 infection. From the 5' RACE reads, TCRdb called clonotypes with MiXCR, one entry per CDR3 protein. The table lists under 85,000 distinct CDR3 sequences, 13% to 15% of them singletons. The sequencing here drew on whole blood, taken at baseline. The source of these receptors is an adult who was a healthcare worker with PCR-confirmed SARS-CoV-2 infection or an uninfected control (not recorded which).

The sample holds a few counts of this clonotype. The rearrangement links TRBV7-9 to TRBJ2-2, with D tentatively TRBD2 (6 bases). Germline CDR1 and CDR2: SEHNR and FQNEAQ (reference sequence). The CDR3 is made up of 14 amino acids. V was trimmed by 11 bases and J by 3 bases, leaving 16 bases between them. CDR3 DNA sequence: TGTGCCGTCGGGAGCTCTTGGGACACCGGGGAGCTGTTTTTT. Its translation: CAVGSSWDTGELFF.

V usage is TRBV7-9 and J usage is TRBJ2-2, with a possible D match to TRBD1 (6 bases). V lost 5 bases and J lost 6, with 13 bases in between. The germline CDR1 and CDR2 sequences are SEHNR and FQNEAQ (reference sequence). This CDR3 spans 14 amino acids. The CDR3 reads CASSRTARAGELFF. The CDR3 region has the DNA TGTGCCAGCAGCCGGACAGCCAGAGCCGGGGAGCTGTTTTTT.

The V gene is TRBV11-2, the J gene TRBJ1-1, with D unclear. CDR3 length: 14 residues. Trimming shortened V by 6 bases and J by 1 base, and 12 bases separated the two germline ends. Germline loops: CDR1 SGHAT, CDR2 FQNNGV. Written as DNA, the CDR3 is TGTGCCAGCAGTCTAACCGGATCGAACACTGAAGCTTTCTTT. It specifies CASSLTGSNTEAFF.

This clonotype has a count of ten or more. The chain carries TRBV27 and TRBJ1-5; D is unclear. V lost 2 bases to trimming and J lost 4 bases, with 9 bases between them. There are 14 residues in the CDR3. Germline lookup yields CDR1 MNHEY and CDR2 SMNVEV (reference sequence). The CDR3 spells CASSLAGINQPQHF. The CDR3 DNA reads TGTGCCAGCAGTTTAGCAGGCATAAATCAGCCCCAGCATTTT.

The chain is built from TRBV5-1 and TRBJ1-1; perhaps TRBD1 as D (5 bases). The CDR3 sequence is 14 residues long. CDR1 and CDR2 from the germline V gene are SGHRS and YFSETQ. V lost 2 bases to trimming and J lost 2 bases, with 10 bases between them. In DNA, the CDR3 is TGCGCCAGCAGCTTAGACAGAGCTAACACTGAAGCTTTCTTT. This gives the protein CASSLDRANTEAFF. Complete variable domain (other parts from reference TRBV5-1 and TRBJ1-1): KAGVTQTPRYLIKTRGQQVTLSCSPISGHRSVSWYQQTPGQGLQFLFEYFSETQRNKGNFPGRFSGRQFSNSRSEMNVSTLELGDSALYLCASSLDRANTEAFFGQGTRLTVV.

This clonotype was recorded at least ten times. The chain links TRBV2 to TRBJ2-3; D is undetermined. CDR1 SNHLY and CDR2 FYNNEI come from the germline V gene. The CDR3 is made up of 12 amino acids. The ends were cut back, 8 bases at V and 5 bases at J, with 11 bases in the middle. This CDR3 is CASDPRRDTQYF. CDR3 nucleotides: TGTGCCAGCGACCCCCGACGAGATACGCAGTATTTT. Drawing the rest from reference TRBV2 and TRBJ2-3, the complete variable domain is EPEVTQTPSHQVTQMGQEVILRCVPISNHLYFYWYRQILGQKVEFLVSFYNNEISEKSEIFDDQFSVERPDGSNFTLKIRSTKLEDSAMYFCASDPRRDTQYFGPGTRLTVL.

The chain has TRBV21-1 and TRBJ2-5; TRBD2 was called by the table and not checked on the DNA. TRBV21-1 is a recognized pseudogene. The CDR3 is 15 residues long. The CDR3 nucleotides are TGTGCCAGCAGCAAACTAGCGGGAGTCCAAGAGACCCAGTACTTC. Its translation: CASSKLAGVQETQYF.

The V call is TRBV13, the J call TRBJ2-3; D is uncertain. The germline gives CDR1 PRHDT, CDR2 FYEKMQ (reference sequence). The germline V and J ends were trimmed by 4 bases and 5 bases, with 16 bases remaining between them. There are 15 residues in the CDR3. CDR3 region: CASSSPPVPRDTQYF. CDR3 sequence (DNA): TGTGCCAGCAGCTCCCCTCCCGTGCCCAGAGATACGCAGTATTTT. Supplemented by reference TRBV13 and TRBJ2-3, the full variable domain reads AAGVIQSPRHLIKEKRETATLKCYPIPRHDTVYWYQQGPGQDPQFLISFYEKMQSDKGSIPDRFSAQQFSDYHSELNMSSLELGDSALYFCASSSPPVPRDTQYFGPGTRLTVL.

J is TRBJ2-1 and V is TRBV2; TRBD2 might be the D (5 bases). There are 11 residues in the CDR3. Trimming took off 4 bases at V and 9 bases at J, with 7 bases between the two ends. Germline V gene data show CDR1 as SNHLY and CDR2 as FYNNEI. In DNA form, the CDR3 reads TGTGCCAGCAGTGGTAGCGTTGAGCAGTTCTTC. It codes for CASSGSVEQFF.

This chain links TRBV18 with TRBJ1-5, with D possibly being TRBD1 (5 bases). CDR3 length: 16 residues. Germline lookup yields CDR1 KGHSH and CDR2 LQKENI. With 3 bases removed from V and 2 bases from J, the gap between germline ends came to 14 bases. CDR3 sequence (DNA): TGTGCCAGCTCACCGACTGGGGGAGGGGGCAATCAGCCCCAGCATTTT. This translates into CASSPTGGGGNQPQHF.